The entry that follows covers one TCR beta chain sequence. The source of the sample is a study of Graves' ophthalmopathy and Graves' hyperthyroidism. V lost 5 bases to trimming and J lost 5 bases; unmatched junction nucleotides: 5. This CDR3 contains 13 residues. Germline CDR1 is MNHNS and CDR2 is SASEGT. RNA transcripts were the template, and TCR beta CDR3 regions were amplified from them. RT-PCR was first run with HTBI primers, then multiplex PCR in a second round. TCRdb re-derived calls from the multiplex PCR reads in MiXCR, one entry per CDR3 protein. The repertoire holds under 350,000 distinct CDR3 sequences, with 15% to 20% as singletons.

The V call is TRBV6-1, the J call TRBJ1-1, with TRBD1 identical over 7 bases. The sequenced sample consisted of peripheral blood. This receptor was obtained from an adult man with Graves' ophthalmopathy. As DNA, the CDR3 is TGTGCCAGCAGTAATATACAGGGGACTGAAGCTTTCTTT. Translation: CASSNIQGTEAFF.